This T cell receptor beta chain was documented in a study of radiation and T cells in renal cell carcinoma (dated by TCRdb to 2018 to 2020). Context from the whole study: The samples were obtained from a clinical trial, where primary renal cell carcinomas were treated with 15 Gy stereotactic body radiation therapy and then removed by nephrectomy 4 weeks afterward. In total, 53 samples underwent TCR beta sequencing: approximately 26 tumors plus 27 peripheral blood samples. A total of over 4 million unique CDR3 nucleotide sequences, encoding 2.5 million to 3 million unique CDR3 amino acid sequences, were found across all 55 or so samples.

TCR beta libraries were generated from genomic DNA with the immunoSEQ kit, following the manufacturer's recommendations. To prepare the libraries, a first multiplex PCR with proprietary primers was run, followed by a second PCR that added unique barcodes, and a bead cleanup was done after each round. Each sample batch included a kit-provided positive control reaction and a negative control reaction. The final libraries were assessed on an Agilent 4200 TapeStation D1000 ScreenTape, pooled by volume, and quantified by qPCR. An Illumina NextSeq500 fitted with a MidOutput 150-cycle cartridge performed the sequencing, running 156 Read1 cycles and 15 Index1 cycles with the kit's custom primers. The pooled library was loaded at around 1 pM with a roughly 20% PhiX control spike-in. Under the source paper's analysis protocol: The vendor-processed data were analyzed in R, and a clonotype was defined as all T cells that share the same CDR3 nucleotide sequence. For clone abundance analyses, frequencies were normalized to the 10,000 most abundant clones per sample. Public T cell clones, which averaged fewer than five per sample, were excluded before analysis. Tumor-enriched clonotypes and baseline blood-enriched clonotypes were defined as those with an abundance difference of at least 32-fold between compartments. A beta-binomial differential abundance model was used to identify clonotypes that expanded or contracted between blood time points. The Baroni-Urbani and Buser coefficient was used to measure tumor-blood repertoire similarity, and groups were compared with two-tailed Wilcoxon tests in R. Entries here come from immuneACCESS through TCRdb and include only in-frame sequences with V and J called. Some clones fail to appear in such tables; in the studies checked, an unresolved V gene covers under half of the shortfall, and the cause of the remainder is unknown. V and J calls plus clone size are reproduced from that table; the DNA served to infer D and trimming. The sample table shows 150,000 or so clones, and roughly 85% are seen once. The ten largest clones take up around a quarter of the sample.

The meaning of the sample's time point label: baseline pretreatment blood. Per the publication, the treatment or condition label means: 15 Gy SBRT to primary tumor, nephrectomy 4 weeks later. To follow tumor-enriched clonotypes, peripheral blood was collected serially from radiation-treated patients at baseline and again at 2 weeks and 4 weeks after SBRT. Every patient had renal cell carcinoma of clear cell pathology. The QIAamp DNA Blood Mini Kit (Qiagen) was used to prepare genomic DNA for TCR sequencing. The analyses included just those samples that passed every quality control check. A few counts support this clone. What this receptor recognizes is not known. Base qualities are not recorded, but no much larger clone differs from it by a single base. Paper-wide results and their limitations: Effects of radiation dose or scheduling on the TCR repertoire could not be addressed with the single-armed trial design. Top tumor clonotypes rose in blood from baseline to 2 weeks post-radiation, then contracted by 4 weeks, suggesting transient expansion of tumor-resident clones. Because pretreatment tumor biopsies were not available, the baseline intratumoral presence of clonotypes could not be determined. Tracking of blood repertoire dynamics stopped at less than five weeks after treatment, with no follow-up past that point.

The sample in question was blood, obtained from a patient whose treatment included radiotherapy and nephrectomy. This clonotype was obtained from a woman in her fifties or sixties with renal cell carcinoma.

The bases are TGTGCCAGCAGCCGCAGCGCCGCCTACACAGATACGCAGTATTTT. Its translation is CASSRSAAYTDTQYF. The sequence joins TRBV7-7 to TRBJ2-3; the D gene cannot be resolved reliably. Spanning cysteine to phenylalanine, the CDR3 consists of 15 amino acids. This entry keeps only the CDR3 DNA: 45 bases, framed from base 1. CDR1 and CDR2 were assigned from the germline V gene (reference sequence) as SSHAT and FNYEAQ. The junction shows trimming of 5 bases on V and 2 bases on J, plus 14 bases between the germline ends. Here the CDR3 is joined to the reference TRBV7-7 and TRBJ2-3 genes, and the full variable domain is: GAGVSQSPRYKVTKRGQDVTLRCDPISSHATLYWYQQALGQGPEFLTYFNYEAQPDKSGLPSDRFSAERPEGSISTLTIQRTEQRDSAMYRCASSRSAAYTDTQYFGPGTRLTVL.